The entry below gives a single T cell receptor beta chain sequence along with its context. Its antigen is as yet unknown. Each CD8 memory set brought CD45RO+ cells together with CCR7-negative CD45RA+ TemRA cells. Repertoires were generated with immunoSEQ multiplex PCR, while TCRdb's copy carries only in-frame clones and drops some. The data contain a few hundred thousand clones, 90% to 97% of them singletons. The data stem from a study of shared clonotypes between healthy human individuals. Study-wide results and caveats: Compared with memory subsets, naive subsets generally had larger estimated richness.

After removal of 6 bases from V and 5 bases from J, the junction contained 5 bases not matched to a gene. Germline CDR1 is MNHEY and CDR2 is SMNVEV (reference sequence). This CDR3 is 14 amino acids long. This clonotype was obtained from a man younger than 45 in good health. The V and J genes are TRBV27 and TRBJ2-2, with 8 bases lining up with TRBD1. Input material: memory CD8+ T cells sorted from blood. This sample's subset: CD45RO+ cells pooled with CCR7-negative TemRA cells. CDR3 loop: CASRTTGGTGELFF. DNA of the CDR3: TGTGCCAGCAGGACCACAGGGGGGACCGGGGAGCTGTTTTTT.